These 27 T cell receptor beta chains originate from one sample sequenced in a study of OX40 agonist ivuxolimab in advanced cancers. Generated by immunoSEQ multiplex PCR, the TCRdb table keeps only in-frame clones and is missing some. The repertoire holds 20,000 to 25,000 clones, with about 88% as singletons. The sample was CD4+ or CD8+ T cells sorted from blood, taken in a trial of the OX40 agonist ivuxolimab. These receptors were collected from an adult with an advanced solid tumor such as melanoma, head and neck, liver or kidney cancer.

The CDR3 nucleotides are TGCGCCAGCAGTGAGTCGTTTAGCGGGAGTACCGGGGAGCTGTTTTTT. It specifies CASSESFSGSTGELFF. V is TRBV10-2 and J is TRBJ2-2, with TRBD2 matching 9 bases. CDR1 is WSHSY, CDR2 SAAADI, per germline. This CDR3 has 16 residues. V lost 0 bases to trimming and J lost 5 bases; unmatched junction nucleotides: 4.

This chain connects TRBV30 to TRBJ1-2; D not resolved. The CDR3 extends over 10 amino acids. Germline V CDR1 and CDR2: GTSNPN, SVGIG (reference sequence). V was pared by 4 bases and J by 7 bases, with 7 bases between. CDR3: CAWNGVGYTF. The CDR3 DNA is TGTGCCTGGAACGGGGTTGGCTACACCTTC. The entire variable domain, with the rest obtained from reference TRBV30 and TRBJ1-2, is as follows: SQTIHQWPATLVQPVGSPLSLECTVEGTSNPNLYWYRQAAGRGLQLLFYSVGIGQISSEVPQNLSASRPQDRQFILSSKKLLLSDSGFYLCAWNGVGYTFGSGTRLTVV.

This chain connects TRBV19 to TRBJ2-7; 7 bases fit TRBD2. With V trimmed by 8 bases and J by 2 bases, 6 bases remained unmatched. The length of the CDR3 is 13 residues. Germline lookup yields CDR1 LNHDA and CDR2 SQIVND (reference sequence). CDR3 region: CASSAGLAYEQYF. CDR3 nucleotide sequence: TGTGCCAGTTCAGCCGGACTAGCCTACGAGCAGTACTTC.

This clone was counted a few times. This chain uses TRBV7-9 with TRBJ1-1; no clear D. V gave up 4 bases and J gave up 6 bases, with 6 bases separating them. From germline, CDR1 is SEHNR and CDR2 FQNEAQ (reference sequence). The CDR3 has 11 amino acids. CDR3 protein: CASSSSAEAFF. The CDR3 coding sequence is TGTGCCAGCAGCTCCTCAGCTGAAGCTTTCTTT.

The chain employs TRBV11-3 and TRBJ1-2, with D maybe TRBD1 (6 bases). The CDR3 runs 15 residues. Deletions cut 1 base from V and 3 bases from J, with 12 bases between. The germline gives CDR1 SGHNT, CDR2 YENEEA. CDR3 sequence reads: CASSLVPGADYGYTF. Here the CDR3 DNA reads TGTGCCAGCAGCTTAGTCCCGGGGGCGGACTATGGCTACACCTTC.

The chain links TRBV6-1 to TRBJ1-3, with D possibly being TRBD1 (5 bases). Trimming removed 8 bases from V and 2 bases from J, with 13 bases in between. The V gene's germline CDR1 is MNHNS and CDR2 SASEGT. This CDR3 is 14 amino acids long. CDR3 sequence (DNA): TGTGCCAGCCAACCCGGGGGAACTGGAAACACCATATATTTT. It is translated as CASQPGGTGNTIYF.

The V call is TRBV27, the J call TRBJ2-5; maybe TRBD2 (5 bases). In germline, CDR1 is MNHEY, CDR2 SMNVEV (reference sequence). V lost 1 base, J lost 2 bases, and 14 bases lay in between. The CDR3 has 16 amino acids. CDR3 protein: CASSLFTSGVQETQYF. The CDR3 DNA is TGTGCCAGCAGTTTATTTACCAGCGGAGTACAAGAGACCCAGTACTTC.

This chain links TRBV9 with TRBJ1-1; D is perhaps TRBD1 (6 bases). Germline CDR1 is SGDLS and CDR2 is YYNGEE. V shed 0 bases and J shed 1 base, with 7 bases lying between them. The CDR3 has 14 residues. The CDR3 reads CASSVDRANTEAFF. Written as DNA, the CDR3 is TGTGCCAGCAGCGTAGACAGGGCGAACACTGAAGCTTTCTTT.

CDR3 residues: CASSATGGFGNTIYF. The CDR3 nucleotides read TGTGCCAGCAGCGCGACAGGGGGCTTTGGAAACACCATATATTTT. The J gene is TRBJ1-3, the V gene TRBV9; the match to TRBD1 covers 10 bases. The V segment lost 3 bases and the J segment 3 bases; nucleotides outside the gene matches: 3. In germline, CDR1 is SGDLS, CDR2 YYNGEE. The CDR3 has 15 residues. Full variable domain (missing parts from reference TRBV9 and TRBJ1-3): DSGVTQTPKHLITATGQRVTLRCSPRSGDLSVYWYQQSLDQGLQFLIQYYNGEERAKGNILERFSAQQFPDLHSELNLSSLELGDSALYFCASSATGGFGNTIYFGEGSWLTVV.

In its sample, this clone was seen once. The V gene is TRBV30, the J gene TRBJ1-5; D is possibly TRBD1 (5 bases). Trimming took 1 base from V and 0 from J, leaving 10 bases between them. CDR1 is GTSNPN and CDR2 is SVGIG in the germline V gene (reference sequence). This CDR3 comprises 15 residues. CDR3 amino acids: CAWSAGVVSNQPQHF. The CDR3 DNA is TGTGCCTGGAGTGCGGGGGTTGTTAGCAATCAGCCCCAGCATTTT.

The chain has TRBV27 and TRBJ2-7, with 9 bases lining up with TRBD2. The CDR3 length is 15 residues. The germline CDR1 and CDR2 sequences are MNHEY and SMNVEV (reference sequence). Losses at the gene ends were 3 bases for V and 2 bases for J; bases not matched to a gene: 5. Written as DNA, the CDR3 is TGTGCCAGCAGTTTTATAGGACTAGCGCCCTACGAGCAGTACTTC. The encoded protein is CASSFIGLAPYEQYF.

CDR3 nucleotides: TGTGCCAGCAGCCGGACAGGGGGAGTCGAGCAGTACTTC. Its protein is CASSRTGGVEQYF. The chain uses TRBV5-4 and TRBJ2-7, with TRBD1 matching over 10 bases. V was clipped by 4 bases and J by 6 bases; unmatched bases: 4. The germline CDR1 and CDR2 sequences are SGHNT and YYREEE (reference sequence). This CDR3 is built from 13 residues.

V is TRBV7-8 and J is TRBJ2-1, with 8 bases fitting TRBD2. Unmatched junction bases numbered 12, after V lost 5 bases and J lost 3 bases. Germline lookup yields CDR1 SGHVS and CDR2 FQNEAQ. The CDR3 runs to 17 residues. Here the CDR3 DNA reads TGTGCCAGCAGCCCTCCAGGTAGCGGGATGGTCTACAATGAGCAGTTCTTC. Amino acid sequence: CASSPPGSGMVYNEQFF.

The table lists this clone with a count of one. The sample carries other DNA sequences with the same CDR3. The DNA of the CDR3 is TGCGCCAGCAGCCAACGTGAGGGACTAGCAGGAGTGAATGAGCAGTTCTTC. It translates to CASSQREGLAGVNEQFF. The gene calls are TRBV4-3 and TRBJ2-1; 9 bases map to TRBD2. The CDR3 totals 17 residues. CDR1 LGHNA and CDR2 YSLEER come from the germline V gene. With 2 bases clipped from V and 7 bases from J, the junction kept 12 bases outside the gene matches.

This rearrangement joins TRBV7-6 to TRBJ2-7; 12 positions agree with TRBD2. The CDR3 extends over 13 amino acids. V gave up 4 bases and J gave up 7 bases; unmatched junction bases: 2. Germline CDR1 and CDR2: SGHVS and FNYEAQ. Here the CDR3 reads CASSYGLAGEQYF. The CDR3 coding sequence is TGTGCCAGCAGCTACGGACTAGCGGGGGAGCAGTACTTC.

This chain joins TRBV4-1 and TRBJ2-1; 10 nucleotides agree with TRBD1. After removal of 4 bases from V and 8 bases from J, the junction contained 8 bases not matched to a gene. Germline lookup yields CDR1 MGHRA and CDR2 YSYEKL. The CDR3 is made up of 15 amino acids. In DNA form, the CDR3 reads TGCGCCAGCAGCCTCGGGACAGGGGCCTGGGATGAGCAGTTCTTC. This translates into CASSLGTGAWDEQFF.

The chain employs TRBV29-1 and TRBJ2-1; possibly TRBD2 for D (5 bases). The CDR3 is 14 residues long. V lost 3 bases and J 0 bases, leaving 9 bases between the germline ends. Looked up from germline, CDR1 is SQVTM and CDR2 is ANQGSEA. The CDR3 loop is CSVEPGSSYNEQFF. In DNA, the CDR3 is TGCAGCGTTGAGCCGGGAAGCTCCTACAATGAGCAGTTCTTC.

The V and J genes are TRBV6-5 and TRBJ2-1, with 9 bases lining up with TRBD2. Germline V gene data show CDR1 as MNHEY and CDR2 as SVGAGI. The CDR3 is 15 amino acids. V lost 6 bases, J lost 3 bases, and 6 bases stayed unmatched. The CDR3 DNA is TGTGCCAGCAGCCGACTAGCGGAACACTACAATGAGCAGTTCTTC. This sequence encodes CASSRLAEHYNEQFF.

As for this clone: Since a far larger clone is one base different, this is likely a read error. Lacking the conserved final phenylalanine or tryptophan, this CDR3 likely reflects a read error. The limits of the CDR3 on the DNA are not certain, so only TCRdb's listed CDR3 is given. The CDR3 reads CASSQDFYNEQFS. The chain joins TRBV4-1 to TRBJ2-3. CDR1 MGHRA and CDR2 YSYEKL come from the germline V gene. The CDR3 sequence runs 13 residues, both termini included.

The chain has TRBV13 and TRBJ2-3; 8 nucleotides match TRBD1. Trimming at V came to 5 bases and at J to 1 base, leaving 5 bases not matched to a gene. Germline CDR1 reads PRHDT; CDR2 reads FYEKMQ (reference sequence). The CDR3 covers 15 residues. CDR3 sequence (DNA): TGTGCCAGCAGCGGACCGGGACAGGGCACAGATACGCAGTATTTT. Translated: CASSGPGQGTDTQYF.

The rearrangement uses TRBV6-5 and TRBJ1-2; a possible D gene is TRBD1 (5 bases). CDR1 and CDR2 (germline): MNHEY, SVGAGI. The V and J ends lost 0 bases and 8 bases respectively, with 13 bases between them. The CDR3 is 14 amino acids. The CDR3 nucleotides read TGTGCCAGCAGTTACTCGTTTACGGGGGTGGGCTACACCTTC. Translating gives CASSYSFTGVGYTF.

The J gene is TRBJ2-7, the V gene TRBV27; 9 nucleotides line up with TRBD2. CDR1 and CDR2 from the germline V gene are MNHEY and SMNVEV (reference sequence). The CDR3 runs 14 residues. V lost 3 bases to trimming and J lost 4 bases; unmatched junction nucleotides: 4. In DNA, the CDR3 is TGTGCCAGCAGTTTCGCGGGAGGGTCTTACGAGCAGTACTTC. Protein product: CASSFAGGSYEQYF.

The rearrangement joins TRBV6-6 to TRBJ1-1, with 7 bases lining up with TRBD1. This CDR3 spans 14 amino acids. Trimming cost V 0 bases and J 4 bases; bases outside gene matches: 2. Looked up from germline, CDR1 is MNHNY and CDR2 is SVGAGI (reference sequence). In DNA, the CDR3 is TGTGCCAGCAGTTACTCACAGGGGATCACTGAAGCTTTCTTT. Translation: CASSYSQGITEAFF.

The V call is TRBV2, the J call TRBJ2-7, with 13 positions matching TRBD2. Per the germline V gene, CDR1 is SNHLY and CDR2 is FYNNEI. The V gene end was trimmed by 6 bases and the J gene end by 4 bases; junction bases not matched to a gene: 3. The CDR3 covers 14 residues. CDR3 sequence: CASSPGLAGYEQYF. CDR3 in DNA: TGTGCCAGCAGCCCGGGACTAGCGGGGTACGAGCAGTACTTC.

This chain uses TRBV19 with TRBJ1-1, with D perhaps TRBD1 (5 bases). V was cut by 4 bases and J by 1 base, with 13 bases left in between. The CDR3 extends over 15 amino acids. Germline V gene sequence: CDR1 LNHDA, CDR2 SQIVND (reference sequence). This CDR3 is CASSTWGGSNTEAFF. The CDR3 region has the DNA TGTGCCAGTAGTACCTGGGGGGGTTCGAACACTGAAGCTTTCTTT.

The genes are TRBV27 and TRBJ2-3, with 7 bases that match TRBD2. This CDR3 comprises 15 residues. The trim removed 8 bases at V and 3 bases at J, leaving 11 bases unmatched. The germline gives CDR1 MNHEY, CDR2 SMNVEV (reference sequence). CDR3 DNA sequence: TGTGCCAGCTACACCCGGGTAGCGGGTACAGATACGCAGTATTTT. Protein sequence: CASYTRVAGTDTQYF.

In its sample, this clone was seen once. The gene calls are TRBV7-2 and TRBJ2-3; TRBD2 matches at 7 bases. The CDR3 is made up of 15 amino acids. Germline CDR1 is SGHTA and CDR2 is FQGNSA. J lost 5 bases, V lost 0 bases, and 5 bases had no gene match. This CDR3 is CASSLAGGRVDTQYF. DNA of the CDR3: TGTGCCAGCAGCTTAGCGGGAGGGCGCGTAGATACGCAGTATTTT.